The 8 T cell receptor beta chains below were found in one sample sequenced in a study of blood T cells in healthy people across ages (dated by TCRdb to between 2015 and 2016). Receptors were amplified or captured by 5' RACE. The data were produced on an Illumina HiSeq 2500. A second 7 to 11 cycle PCR used a sample-barcoded 5' primer and a J-beta primer mix. TCRdb trimmed the raw reads at Q25, called clones with MiXCR and kept productive beta chains. Entries are consolidated by CDR3 protein sequence, retaining the most common genes and DNA. This sample gives approximately 810,000 distinct CDR3 sequences in total; about 36% of them show up just once. In total, the top ten clones hold approximately 12% of the sample. Sequenced input: blood. All receptors come from a man between 18 and 29 years old in good health.

This clonotype was picked up many times. The chain has TRBV3-1 and TRBJ1-1; 7 bases map to TRBD1. The CDR3 has 13 residues. The germline V gene has CDR1 LGHDT and CDR2 YNNKEL (reference sequence). V lost 5 bases and J lost 11; bases outside the gene matches: 11. CDR3 sequence reads: CASSAGAGGSAFF. The CDR3 bases are TGTGCCAGCAGCGCTGGTGCAGGGGGTAGTGCTTTCTTT.

Concerning this clonotype: Sequence at one end of the junction differs from germline and may be a read error. CDR3 nucleotide sequence: TGTGCCGGCAGTGAATACCTGGGGGCAGGGCATGTAAAACAGTTCTTC. As protein: CAGSEYLGAGHVKQFF. This chain links TRBV25-1 with TRBJ2-1; TRBD1 might be the D (6 bases). The germline V gene encodes CDR1 MGHDK and CDR2 SYGVNS. The CDR3 consists of 16 residues.

Remarks on this clonotype: The junction and the germline gene differ at one end; a read error may be behind it. The CDR3 DNA reads TGTGCCAGCAGTACAACAGGGCACTATAATTCACCCCCCCACTTT. It is translated as CASSTTGHYNSPPHF. The chain combines TRBV6-5 with TRBJ1-6; a possible D gene is TRBD1 (6 bases). The CDR3 is 15 amino acids. Germline lookup yields CDR1 MNHEY and CDR2 SVGAGI.

J is TRBJ2-6 and V is TRBV29-1, with D possibly TRBD1 on 7 matching bases. Looked up from germline, CDR1 is SQVTM and CDR2 is ANQGSEA. V lost 6 bases and J 0 bases, leaving 12 bases between the germline ends. This CDR3 has 15 amino acids. CDR3: CSVQGGFSGANVLTF. DNA for the CDR3: TGCAGCGTGCAGGGGGGCTTCTCTGGGGCCAACGTCCTGACTTTC.

The sample holds a few counts of this clonotype. The chain has TRBV20-1 and TRBJ2-2; 8 bases align to TRBD1. Germline values: CDR1 DFQATT, CDR2 SNEGSKA (reference sequence). The CDR3 sequence is 15 residues long. V trimming: 2 bases; J trimming: 5 bases; junction bases outside the gene matches: 7. CDR3 bases: TGCAGTGCTAGACCCCGACAGGGGATTACCGGGGAGCTGTTTTTT. Amino acids: CSARPRQGITGELFF.

In this sample, this clonotype turned up a few times. The chain combines TRBV7-2 with TRBJ1-4; D uncertain. V lost 5 bases and J 3 bases, leaving 13 bases between the germline ends. Germline values: CDR1 SGHTA, CDR2 FQGNSA. The CDR3 is 15 residues long. The CDR3 spells CASSPRSTANEKLFF. The CDR3 DNA follows: TGTGCCAGCAGCCCCCGAAGTACGGCTAATGAAAAACTGTTTTTT.

Details on this clonotype: A read error may account for a junction end that differs from germline. This rearrangement joins TRBV12-3 or TRBV12-4 to TRBJ2-3, with 7 bases lining up with TRBD1. The CDR3 contains 15 residues. CDR3 in DNA: TGTGCCAGCAGTTCAACGACAGTTGGGACAGATGCGCAGTATTTT. Translated, it gives CASSSTTVGTDAQYF.

Worth noting for this clonotype: This may be a read error, as it is one base from a much larger clone. V usage is TRBV12-3 or TRBV12-4 and J usage is TRBJ2-1, with no clear D. V was clipped by 1 base and J by 13 bases, with 14 bases between them. This CDR3 comprises 13 residues. The DNA of the CDR3 is TGTGCCAGCAGTTTAGAGCCCGCTGAGACCCAGTTCTTC. It specifies CASSLEPAETQFF.